This T cell receptor (beta chain) originates from a study of shared clonotypes between healthy human individuals. The naive CD8 subset, CD45RO-negative cells positively selected for CCR7, excluded terminally differentiated effector memory CD45RA+ cells. The J segment lost 3 bases and the V segment lost 3 bases, leaving 6 bases of the junction unmatched. This CDR3 has 15 amino acids. From germline, CDR1 is SGHDN and CDR2 FVKESK. Of note for this clone: The antigen is unknown.

Findings and caveats of the study: Among the subsets, naive ones generally showed larger estimated richness than memory ones. Generation probabilities of non-shared clonotypes were lower (relative to those shared by all four donors).

Each subset's genomic DNA was split evenly across several immunoSEQ plates. Roughly 27,000 T cell genomes, or roughly 200 ng DNA, went into the sorted-subset replicate PCRs. Sequenced by immunoSEQ multiplex PCR; TCRdb stores in-frame clones only, minus some. The data show 1.5 million to 2.5 million clones, approximately 94% seen once. The sample consisted of naive CD8+ T cells sorted from blood. This clonotype originated in a man between 18 and 35 years old in good health. The chain uses TRBV14 and TRBJ2-7; 9 positions agree with TRBD1. The CDR3 region is CASSQEGTGNYEQYF. CDR3 in DNA: TGTGCCAGCAGCCAGGAAGGGACAGGGAACTACGAGCAGTACTTC.